The subject of this entry is one TCR beta chain. This clonotype came up a few times. The clone's antigen remains unknown. No clone much larger than this one lies a single base away; base qualities are absent. The entry originates in a study of T cell repertoires in cytomegalovirus infection (dated by TCRdb to about 2019). Turning to the overall study: The HLA type of each donor mattered for the analysis, because public TCR beta signatures pointed to carriage of CMV infection along with the matching HLA type. General findings and caveats noted by the study authors: The ex vivo response was dominated by HLA-C-restricted CMV-specific TCR beta clonotypes, which also provided the single most frequent clonotype in two of eight donors. Cumulative frequency of public TCR beta family members discriminated carriers of CMV infection plus the relevant HLA type in this cohort and an independent roughly 330-donor cohort.

Trimming removed 6 bases from V and 5 bases from J; the gene matches leave 9 bases unexplained. From the germline V gene, CDR1 is MNHNS and CDR2 is SASEGT. The cysteine opens and the phenylalanine closes a CDR3 of 14 amino acids. Only the CDR3 DNA is retained, 42 bases long and in frame from the first base. The instrument given in TCRdb is Illumina HiSeq 1500. The public sequencing data were trimmed at Q25 with fastp and processed into clonotypes with MiXCR by TCRdb, which kept only in-frame beta chains. CDR3 protein sequences are deduplicated, and each keeps its most common genes and DNA. The sample contains a few hundred thousand distinct CDR3 sequences, more than 20% of them found a single time. The ten largest clones take up less than 15% of the sample.

The clonotype comes from a human donor in good health (CMV status not recorded). Some clones in this sample may be carry-over from other donors' samples. The V gene is TRBV6-1 and the J gene is TRBJ1-2; the central 7 bases match TRBD1. The sequencing input was PBMCs. Here the CDR3 is given as CASSRTGPTYGYTF. In nucleotides, the sequence is TGTGCCAGCAGCCGGACAGGCCCAACTTATGGCTACACCTTC.